What follows are 11 T cell receptor beta chains derived from one specimen sequenced in a study of CD8 T cells in Susac syndrome (dated by TCRdb to about 2019). Libraries were made using the immunoSEQ multiplex PCR assay. RNA was extracted with the RNeasy kit and roughly 0.5 to 1 ug was reverse transcribed using random hexamers. TCRdb itself trimmed the public reads at Q25 with fastp, ran MiXCR and retained productive beta chains. Under each unique CDR3 protein, matching rows form one entry showing the most common genes and DNA. Present in this sample are fewer than 300,000 distinct CDR3 sequences, around 83% of which were seen just once. The ten largest clones represent over 0.1% of the sample. The sequenced material came from CD8+ T cells from PBMCs. These receptors originate from a human donor with multiple sclerosis.

V usage is TRBV20-1 and J usage is TRBJ2-1; 12 nucleotides match TRBD2. Germline V gene lookup returns CDR1 DFQATT and CDR2 SNEGSKA (reference sequence). The trim removed 2 bases at V and 5 bases at J, leaving 4 bases unmatched. The CDR3 consists of 15 residues. The CDR3 loop is CSARSSGRDDNEQFF. CDR3 bases: TGCAGTGCTAGATCTAGCGGGAGGGACGACAATGAGCAGTTCTTC.

This chain connects TRBV19 to TRBJ2-2, with 8 bases aligning to TRBD2. This CDR3 has 15 amino acids. J was trimmed by 5 bases and V by 6 bases; bases with no gene match: 8. Germline-derived CDR1 and CDR2 are LNHDA and SQIVND (reference sequence). The CDR3: CASSPGPGGTGELFF. CDR3 bases: TGTGCCAGTAGCCCTGGACCGGGGGGGACCGGGGAGCTGTTTTTT.

The CDR3 sequence: CASSEGYEDTQYF. The CDR3 coding sequence is TGTGCCAGCAGTGAAGGGTATGAAGATACGCAGTATTTT. The chain has TRBV2 and TRBJ2-3; D not resolved. The CDR3 has 13 residues. V was pared by 1 base and J by 5 bases, with 7 bases between. Germline CDR1 and CDR2: SNHLY and FYNNEI.

About this clonotype: One end of the junction varies from germline; a read error may be responsible. The rearrangement joins TRBV7-7 to TRBJ1-1; no reliable D call. The CDR3 is 13 amino acids. Germline V CDR1 and CDR2: SSHAT, FNYEAQ (reference sequence). CDR3 amino acids: CASSSLLGTEAFF. CDR3 DNA sequence: TGTGCTAGCAGCTCGCTCTTGGGAACTGAAGCTTTCTTT.

The rearrangement uses TRBV20-1 and TRBJ2-7, with a tentative D call TRBD1 (5 bases). From germline, CDR1 is DFQATT and CDR2 SNEGSKA (reference sequence). This CDR3 spans 13 amino acids. V was pared by 0 bases and J by 3 bases, with 9 bases between. CDR3 sequence reads: CSARDRENYEQYF. For the CDR3, the DNA is TGCAGTGCTAGAGACAGGGAAAACTACGAGCAGTACTTC.

The gene calls are TRBV7-9 and TRBJ2-3; D perhaps matches TRBD2 (7 bases). Germline assignment: CDR1 SEHNR and CDR2 FQNEAQ (reference sequence). There are 16 residues in the CDR3. With 7 bases removed from V and 0 bases from J, the gap between germline ends came to 17 bases. CDR3 amino acids: CASIEGGALSTDTQYF. CDR3 DNA sequence: TGTGCCAGCATCGAGGGGGGGGCCCTCAGCACAGATACGCAGTATTTT.

This sequence joins TRBV9 and TRBJ2-1; the D gene is possibly TRBD2 (7 bases). V shed 3 bases and J shed 8 bases, with 12 bases lying between them. This CDR3 has 13 residues. Per the germline V gene, CDR1 is SGDLS and CDR2 is YYNGEE. The CDR3 DNA follows: TGTGCCAGCAGCGCCGGGGGGCGGGATGAGCAGTTCTTC. Protein: CASSAGGRDEQFF.

V is TRBV9 and J is TRBJ2-4, with 12 bases lining up with TRBD2. The ends lost 0 bases at V and 3 bases at J; junction bases unmatched: 7. The CDR3 is 18 amino acids. Germline loops: CDR1 SGDLS, CDR2 YYNGEE. This CDR3 reads CASSVGPSGRADKNIQYF. As DNA, the CDR3 is TGTGCCAGCAGCGTAGGCCCTAGCGGGAGGGCAGACAAAAACATTCAGTACTTC.

The gene calls are TRBV27 and TRBJ2-1; D unresolved. Looked up from germline, CDR1 is MNHEY and CDR2 is SMNVEV (reference sequence). The CDR3 has 13 amino acids. V gave up 5 bases and J gave up 6 bases, with 11 bases separating them. The CDR3 loop reads CASSPLSANEQFF. Here the CDR3 DNA reads TGTGCCAGCAGTCCTCTTTCCGCCAATGAGCAGTTCTTC.

For this clonotype: The junction shows a germline mismatch at one end, possibly a read error. The V and J genes are TRBV5-4 and TRBJ2-7, with a weak D call TRBD2 (6 bases). Germline V lookup: CDR1 SGHNT, CDR2 YYREEE (reference sequence). CDR3 size: 16 residues. CDR3 in DNA: TGTGCCAGCAGCTTGGCCACGGGAGTCGGTTCCTACGAGCAGTGCTTC. Amino acid sequence: CASSLATGVGSYEQCF.

This clonotype has only one observation. The chain employs TRBV7-9 and TRBJ2-1; the match to TRBD1 covers 11 bases. V trimming: 8 bases; J trimming: 7 bases; junction bases outside the gene matches: 4. The CDR3 runs 13 residues. Germline CDR1 is SEHNR and CDR2 is FQNEAQ (reference sequence). The CDR3 sequence is CASGQGAKNEQFF. As DNA, the CDR3 is TGTGCCAGCGGACAGGGGGCGAAAAATGAGCAGTTCTTC.